This TCR beta chain was retrieved from a study of siplizumab effects on memory and regulatory T cells. Here immunoSEQ multiplex PCR was the method, and the copy in TCRdb shows in-frame clones only, minus some. The table has over 85,000 clones, more than 90% seen once. Findings and caveats of the study: Naive T cells looked more diverse than memory cells and looked like major alloresponse contributors.

With respect to this clone: Its cognate antigen is unknown.

The CDR3 spans 17 residues. Germline CDR1 SGHNT, CDR2 YYREEE (reference sequence). With 0 bases removed from V and 9 bases from J, the gap between germline ends came to 22 bases. This receptor was identified in a human donor in good health. V and J are TRBV5-4 and TRBJ2-1; D unclear. What was sequenced was CD4+ T cells sorted from blood. The CDR3 sequence is CASSLASILGMSGEQFF. The CDR3 region has the DNA TGTGCCAGCAGCTTGGCATCAATCCTGGGGATGTCCGGTGAGCAGTTCTTC.